The next 29 T cell receptor beta chains were all read from a single sample in a study of T cells in Graves' hyperthyroidism and ophthalmopathy. There were TCR beta CDR3 regions amplified from RNA transcripts. Researchers ran a first-round RT-PCR on the TCR CDR3 using the HTBI primer set. TCRdb used MiXCR to reprocess the multiplex PCR reads, holding one entry per CDR3 protein. This table holds about 590,000 distinct CDR3 sequences, approximately 14% found once. The sample taken for sequencing was blood. The receptors shown here come from a woman in her 30s with Graves' hyperthyroidism.

In regard to this clonotype: A much larger clone lies one base from this, so it may be a read error. The rearrangement links TRBV2 to TRBJ2-5; the match to TRBD1 covers 9 bases. Germline V gene lookup returns CDR1 SNHLY and CDR2 FYNNEI. Trimming cost V 8 bases and J 3 bases; bases outside gene matches: 19. CDR3 length: 18 amino acids. CDR3 DNA sequence: TGTGCCAGCGGCCCCCAGTGGGGGGACGGACAGGGGAAAGAGACCCAGTACTTC. It codes for CASGPQWGDGQGKETQYF.

CDR3 in amino acids: CASSLRGLDYNEQFF. CDR3 DNA sequence: TGCGCCAGCAGTTTACGGGGACTAGATTACAATGAGCAGTTCTTC. V usage is TRBV10-2 and J usage is TRBJ2-1; 8 bases are shared with TRBD2. V was clipped by 5 bases and J by 4 bases; unmatched bases: 7. Looked up from germline, CDR1 is WSHSY and CDR2 is SAAADI. CDR3 length equals 15 residues.

This clonotype was seen a few times. The CDR3 bases are TGCAGCGTTGAACCTTCAGACTACGAGCAGTACTTC. Encoded protein: CSVEPSDYEQYF. The rearrangement uses TRBV29-1 and TRBJ2-7, with D unresolved. There are 12 residues in the CDR3. V was clipped by 2 bases and J by 3 bases, with 8 bases between them. The germline V gene encodes CDR1 SQVTM and CDR2 ANQGSEA.

V gene TRBV14 combines with J gene TRBJ2-1; no clear D gene. The germline V gene encodes CDR1 SGHDN and CDR2 FVKESK. V was shortened by 5 bases and J by 3 bases, with 17 bases between the two germline ends. The CDR3 has 16 residues. Here the CDR3 reads CASSSTGSKYYNEQFF. The CDR3 DNA follows: TGTGCCAGCAGCTCAACCGGGTCTAAGTACTACAATGAGCAGTTCTTC.

The rearrangement links TRBV10-3 to TRBJ1-5, with 7 bases fitting TRBD1. Germline V gene lookup returns CDR1 ENHRY and CDR2 SYGVKD. V was pared by 11 bases and J by 3 bases, with 7 bases of the junction left unmatched. This CDR3 spans 13 amino acids. CDR3 DNA sequence: TGTGCCGCCCGACAGGGACTCAATCAGCCCCAGCATTTT. Amino acids: CAARQGLNQPQHF.

This clonotype was detected a few times. The V call is TRBV7-9, the J call TRBJ1-5; a weak D match, TRBD1 (5 bases). Germline CDR1 SEHNR, CDR2 FQNEAQ (reference sequence). The CDR3 covers 15 residues. V lost 5 bases, J lost 3 bases, and 14 bases lay in between. The CDR3 loop reads CASSRGGGDNQPQHF. CDR3 sequence (DNA): TGTGCCAGCAGCCGCGGGGGTGGGGACAATCAGCCCCAGCATTTT.

Only a few counts were recorded for this clonotype. This chain links TRBV10-3 with TRBJ1-2; no firm D call. The CDR3 extends over 14 amino acids. Germline-derived CDR1 and CDR2 are ENHRY and SYGVKD. Trimming pared 3 bases from V and 6 bases from J, leaving 14 bases between. The CDR3 DNA is TGTGCCATCAGTGAATCGGCGGGAACGGATGGCTACACCTTC. Its translation: CAISESAGTDGYTF.

This clonotype was found once. This chain links TRBV5-1 with TRBJ2-7; 9 bases are shared with TRBD2. Germline lookup yields CDR1 SGHRS and CDR2 YFSETQ. The junction had 7 bases not matched to a gene; V was cut back by 3 bases and J by 3 bases. CDR3 size: 15 residues. The DNA of the CDR3 is TGCGCCAGCAGCTCTCTTAGCGGGAGCTACTACGAGCAGTACTTC. It encodes CASSSLSGSYYEQYF.

This clonotype was recorded many times. This chain uses TRBV30 with TRBJ2-3, with no clear D. Germline V gives CDR1 GTSNPN, CDR2 SVGIG (reference sequence). CDR3 length: 12 amino acids. V lost 0 bases and J 4 bases, leaving 5 bases between the germline ends. CDR3 amino acids: CAWSVGPDTQYF. The CDR3 nucleotides read TGTGCCTGGAGTGTGGGTCCAGATACGCAGTATTTT. The full variable domain, completed using reference TRBV30 and TRBJ2-3, is SQTIHQWPATLVQPVGSPLSLECTVEGTSNPNLYWYRQAAGRGLQLLFYSVGIGQISSEVPQNLSASRPQDRQFILSSKKLLLSDSGFYLCAWSVGPDTQYFGPGTRLTVL.

This chain connects TRBV19 to TRBJ1-2; D is uncertain. The germline V gene has CDR1 LNHDA and CDR2 SQIVND (reference sequence). The V gene lost 8 bases and the J gene lost 0 bases, with 13 bases spanning the gap. CDR3 size: 14 residues. DNA for the CDR3: TGTGCCAGTCGTCTTGGTTCAGCTAACTATGGCTACACCTTC. It encodes CASRLGSANYGYTF.

Ten or more counts support this clonotype. The chain recombines TRBV6-1 with TRBJ2-7, with D possibly TRBD1 on 5 matching bases. CDR1 and CDR2 from the germline V gene are MNHNS and SASEGT. Trimming removed 5 bases from V and 1 base from J, with 12 bases in between. The length of the CDR3 is 14 residues. This CDR3 reads CASSRGAPSYEQYF. The CDR3 DNA follows: TGTGCCAGCAGTCGTGGGGCACCTTCCTACGAGCAGTACTTC.

The sample holds many counts of this clonotype. This sequence joins TRBV30 and TRBJ1-5, with D possibly matching TRBD1 (6 bases). Trimming removed 0 bases from V and 5 bases from J, with 11 bases in between. Germline V lookup: CDR1 GTSNPN, CDR2 SVGIG (reference sequence). This CDR3 is 14 amino acids long. As DNA, the CDR3 is TGTGCCTGGAGTGTACAAGGGGGAGATCAGCCCCAGCATTTT. It specifies CAWSVQGGDQPQHF.

The rearrangement links TRBV20-1 to TRBJ2-1, with 7 bases matching TRBD1. CDR3 length equals 16 residues. Trimming took 0 bases from V and 4 from J; bases not matched to a gene: 9. In germline, CDR1 is DFQATT, CDR2 SNEGSKA (reference sequence). The CDR3 bases are TGCAGTGCTAGAGATCTGTTAGGGACAGAATACAATGAGCAGTTCTTC. As protein: CSARDLLGTEYNEQFF.

This clonotype came up many times. The V call is TRBV20-1, the J call TRBJ2-5; TRBD1 aligns across 7 bases. Germline CDR1 DFQATT, CDR2 SNEGSKA (reference sequence). Germline trimming cut 5 bases from V and 5 bases from J; bases unmatched to any gene: 2. The CDR3 is 11 amino acids. The CDR3 DNA reads TGCAGTGCTCAGGGGGATGAGACCCAGTACTTC. Translation gives CSAQGDETQYF.

As regards this clonotype: The limits of the CDR3 on the DNA are not certain, so only TCRdb's listed CDR3 is given. The gene calls are TRBV27 and TRBJ1-6; whether TRBD1, the table's D call, matches the DNA was not checked. The germline CDR1 and CDR2 sequences are MNHEY and SMNVEV (reference sequence). Counting both end residues, the CDR3 totals 15 amino acids. CDR3 sequence reads: CASSPLWDNNSPLHF.

This clonotype was counted only a few times. The rearrangement joins TRBV20-1 to TRBJ2-1; tentative D call: TRBD2 (6 bases). Trimming removed 5 bases from V and 0 bases from J, with 17 bases in between. Germline V gives CDR1 DFQATT, CDR2 SNEGSKA (reference sequence). The CDR3 is 16 residues long. Here the CDR3 DNA reads TGCAGTGCTCCCTCAGTACTAGCTTCCTCCTACAATGAGCAGTTCTTC. It translates to CSAPSVLASSYNEQFF.

The chain uses TRBV6-9 and TRBJ2-5; the D gene is possibly TRBD2 (5 bases). The V and J ends lost 3 bases and 2 bases respectively, with 10 bases between them. The CDR3 contains 14 residues. Looked up from germline, CDR1 is MNHGY and CDR2 is SVAAGI. The CDR3 is CASSYTDYQETQYF. The CDR3 nucleotides read TGTGCCAGCAGTTACACCGACTATCAAGAGACCCAGTACTTC.

This clonotype was detected a few times. A read error is possible here, since a much larger clone lies one base away. The chain employs TRBV6-2 or TRBV6-3 and TRBJ1-1, with TRBD1 as a possible D gene (6 bases). The V gene's germline CDR1 is MNHEY and CDR2 SVGEGT. This CDR3 is built from 13 residues. CDR3 in amino acids: CASNHGQSTGAFF. DNA for the CDR3: TGTGCCAGCAACCATGGACAGAGCACTGGAGCTTTCTTT.

This clonotype was seen a few times. The J gene is TRBJ1-1, the V gene TRBV19, with a possible D match to TRBD1 (5 bases). The CDR3 loop spans 15 amino acids. V was shortened by 3 bases and J by 5 bases, with 16 bases between the two germline ends. Per the germline V gene, CDR1 is LNHDA and CDR2 is SQIVND (reference sequence). The chain's CDR3 is CASSMRGRVRTEAFF. The CDR3 DNA sequence: TGTGCCAGTAGTATGCGCGGCAGGGTGCGGACTGAAGCTTTCTTT.

This clonotype was recorded at least ten times. The DNA for the CDR3 is TGTGCCAGCAGCCTCAGACTAGCGGGGGGGGAGACCCAGTACTTC. This gives the protein CASSLRLAGGETQYF. V and J are TRBV28 and TRBJ2-5; 14 bases are shared with TRBD2. The germline V gene encodes CDR1 MDHEN and CDR2 SYDVKM. CDR3 length: 15 residues. The V segment lost 6 bases and the J segment 5 bases; nucleotides outside the gene matches: 5.

This sequence joins TRBV6-1 and TRBJ1-6; tentatively, D is TRBD1 (5 bases). CDR3 size: 18 residues. V dropped 5 bases and J dropped 0 bases, with 17 bases sitting between them. The germline gives CDR1 MNHNS, CDR2 SASEGT. The chain's CDR3 is CASSSQGLQSSYNSPLHF. CDR3 bases: TGTGCCAGCAGTTCCCAGGGACTTCAGAGCTCCTATAATTCACCCCTCCACTTT.

This clonotype was found many times. This chain uses TRBV7-2 with TRBJ2-2; TRBD1 is a possible D gene (5 bases). V was cut by 0 bases and J by 7 bases, with 15 bases left in between. The CDR3 has 16 amino acids. The germline V gene encodes CDR1 SGHTA and CDR2 FQGNSA. The CDR3 DNA follows: TGTGCCAGCAGCTTAGCGCTTAAGGGGCTGAGCGGGGAGCTGTTTTTT. Translation: CASSLALKGLSGELFF.

This clonotype showed up just a few times. This chain's CDR3 is CAWSPTGAGELFF. The CDR3 DNA sequence: TGTGCCTGGAGCCCGACAGGGGCCGGGGAGCTGTTTTTT. The V gene is TRBV30, the J gene TRBJ2-2; 8 nucleotides line up with TRBD1. Germline loops: CDR1 GTSNPN, CDR2 SVGIG (reference sequence). The trim removed 3 bases at V and 6 bases at J, leaving 3 bases unmatched. The CDR3 length is 13 residues.

Note on this clonotype: Given a much more abundant clone one base away, this may be a read error. The rearrangement joins TRBV27 to TRBJ2-3; 11 nucleotides match TRBD2. The CDR3 runs 17 residues. Germline CDR1 reads MNHEY; CDR2 reads SMNVEV (reference sequence). V was clipped by 1 base and J by 4 bases; unmatched bases: 7. Here the CDR3 reads CASSLLASGRTADTQYF. For the CDR3, the DNA is TGTGCCAGCAGTTTATTGGCTAGCGGGAGGACCGCAGATACGCAGTATTTT.

This clonotype has at least ten counts. The chain has TRBV11-3 and TRBJ2-3, with D possibly matching TRBD2 (6 bases). The CDR3 spans 17 residues. Trimming shortened V by 5 bases and J by 5 bases, and 23 bases separated the two germline ends. Germline values: CDR1 SGHNT, CDR2 YENEEA. The CDR3 protein is CASSVDPPGSWLDTQYF. The DNA of the CDR3 is TGTGCCAGCAGCGTTGATCCCCCCGGGAGTTGGTTAGATACGCAGTATTTT.

This clonotype was seen a few times. The V call is TRBV6-1, the J call TRBJ2-7; TRBD2 matches at 9 bases. The CDR3 loop spans 14 amino acids. Germline V lookup: CDR1 MNHNS, CDR2 SASEGT. Trimming took 8 bases from V and 7 from J; bases not matched to a gene: 12. The CDR3 loop is CASFWREGPGEQYF. The CDR3 DNA sequence: TGTGCCAGCTTTTGGCGGGAGGGCCCGGGGGAGCAGTACTTC.

Written as DNA, the CDR3 is TGTGCCAGTACTTTCTCCCCCCCCGGGACAGGCCAAGAGACCCAGTACTTC. Its translation is CASTFSPPGTGQETQYF. The genes are TRBV19 and TRBJ2-5, with TRBD1 matching 8 bases. Trimming took 7 bases from V and 1 from J; bases not matched to a gene: 14. CDR3 size: 17 residues. The V gene's germline CDR1 is LNHDA and CDR2 SQIVND (reference sequence). Based on the CDR3 plus reference TRBV19 and TRBJ2-5, the full variable domain is DGGITQSPKYLFRKEGQNVTLSCEQNLNHDAMYWYRQDPGQGLRLIYYSQIVNDFQKGDIAEGYSVSREKKESFPLTVTSAQKNPTAFYLCASTFSPPGTGQETQYFGPGTRLLVL.

This clonotype turned up a few times. The chain recombines TRBV12-3 or TRBV12-4 with TRBJ2-3; TRBD1 is a possible D gene (6 bases). The CDR3 is 14 amino acids. V dropped 7 bases and J dropped 7 bases, with 18 bases sitting between them. The CDR3 reads CASTLGRGSHTQYF. The CDR3 DNA follows: TGTGCCAGCACCTTGGGCAGGGGCTCCCATACGCAGTATTTT.

Concerning this clonotype: This may be a read error, as it is one base from a much larger clone. The CDR3 carries no conserved terminal phenylalanine or tryptophan, so it likely arises from a read error. The chain recombines TRBV6-2 or TRBV6-3 with TRBJ2-3, with TRBD1 identical over 7 bases. Germline assignment: CDR1 MNHEY and CDR2 SVGEGT. CDR3 length: 15 residues. The trim removed 2 bases at V and 0 bases at J, leaving 2 bases unmatched. For the CDR3, the DNA is TGTGCCAGCAGTTACGTGGACAGGAGCACAGATACGCAGTATTCT. Amino acids: CASSYVDRSTDTQYS.